This TCR beta chain was observed in a study of T cell repertoires in cytomegalovirus infection. As for this clonotype: Its antigen is undetermined.

Germline-derived CDR1 and CDR2 are MDHEN and SYDVKM. The CDR3 totals 16 residues. The V and J ends lost 8 bases and 0 bases respectively, with 19 bases between them. TCRdb re-derived calls from the reads in MiXCR, one entry per CDR3 protein. The sample includes around 99,000 distinct CDR3 sequences, approximately 28% of them seen just once. This specimen consisted of CD8+ T cells from cultured PBMCs, obtained from culture after CMV antigen stimulation. The receptor was derived from a human donor in good health (CMV status not recorded). Some clones in this sample may be carry-over from other donors' samples. V and J are TRBV28 and TRBJ2-5, with D maybe TRBD2 (6 bases). The CDR3 nucleotides are TGTGCCAGCCGGAGGTCTAGCGAGCTCTACCAAGAGACCCAGTACTTC. As protein: CASRRSSELYQETQYF.